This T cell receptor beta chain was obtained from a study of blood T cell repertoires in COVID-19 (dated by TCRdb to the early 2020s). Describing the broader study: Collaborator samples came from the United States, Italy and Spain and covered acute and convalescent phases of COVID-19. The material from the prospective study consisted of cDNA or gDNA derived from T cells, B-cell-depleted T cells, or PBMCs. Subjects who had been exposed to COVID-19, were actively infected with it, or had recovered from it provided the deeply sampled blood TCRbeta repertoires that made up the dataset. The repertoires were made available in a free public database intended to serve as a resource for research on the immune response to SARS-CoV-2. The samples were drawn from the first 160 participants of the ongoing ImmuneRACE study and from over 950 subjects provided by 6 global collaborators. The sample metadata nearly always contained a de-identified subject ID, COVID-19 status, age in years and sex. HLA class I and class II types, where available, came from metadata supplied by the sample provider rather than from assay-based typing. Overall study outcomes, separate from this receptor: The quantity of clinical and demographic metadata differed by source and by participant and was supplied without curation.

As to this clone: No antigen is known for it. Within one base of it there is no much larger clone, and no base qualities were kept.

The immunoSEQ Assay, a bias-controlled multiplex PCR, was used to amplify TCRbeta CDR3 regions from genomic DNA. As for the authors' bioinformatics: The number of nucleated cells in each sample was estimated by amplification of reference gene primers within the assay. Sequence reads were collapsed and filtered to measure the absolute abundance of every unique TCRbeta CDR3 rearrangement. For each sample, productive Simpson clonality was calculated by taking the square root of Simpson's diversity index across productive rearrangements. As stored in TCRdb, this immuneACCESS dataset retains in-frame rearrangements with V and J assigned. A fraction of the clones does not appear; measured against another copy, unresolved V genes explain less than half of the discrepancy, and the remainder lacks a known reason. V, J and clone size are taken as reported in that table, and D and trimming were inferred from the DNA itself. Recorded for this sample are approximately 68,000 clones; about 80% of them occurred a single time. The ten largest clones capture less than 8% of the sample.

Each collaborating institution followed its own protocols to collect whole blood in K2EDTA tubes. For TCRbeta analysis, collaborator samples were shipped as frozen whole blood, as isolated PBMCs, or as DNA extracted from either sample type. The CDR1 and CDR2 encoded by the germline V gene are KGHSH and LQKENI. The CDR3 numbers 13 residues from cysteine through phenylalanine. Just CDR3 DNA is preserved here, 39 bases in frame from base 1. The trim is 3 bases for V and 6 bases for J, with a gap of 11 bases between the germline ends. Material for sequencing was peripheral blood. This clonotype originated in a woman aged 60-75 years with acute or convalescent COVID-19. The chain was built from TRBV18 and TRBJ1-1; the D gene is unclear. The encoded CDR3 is CASSPTYVAEAFF. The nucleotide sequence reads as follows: TGTGCCAGCTCACCGACATACGTCGCTGAAGCTTTCTTT.